This T cell receptor (beta chain) emerged from a study of blood T cell repertoires in COVID-19. Study in general: Collection of acute and convalescent COVID-19 samples took place in the United States, Italy and Spain. Sources were T cells, B-cell-depleted T cells, or PBMCs; the material itself was cDNA or gDNA.

Produced via immunoSEQ multiplex PCR; TCRdb's table is partial and in-frame only. The sample includes a few hundred thousand clones, approximately 80% of them seen just once. This CDR3 contains 13 residues. Germline CDR1 and CDR2: SQVTM and ANQGSEA. The V gene lost 6 bases and the J gene lost 5 bases, with 17 bases spanning the gap. Enrollees, about 18 to 100 years old, lived in around 23 US areas. Cohort placement rested on clinical history that participants reported themselves. Input material: PBMCs or T cells enriched from blood (not recorded which). This sequence originates from a young man with acute COVID-19. The chain has TRBV29-1 and TRBJ2-7; perhaps TRBD1 as D (6 bases). CDR3 DNA: TGCAGCGTGCACACAGGGACCGGCGACGAGCAGTACTTC. Residues: CSVHTGTGDEQYF.